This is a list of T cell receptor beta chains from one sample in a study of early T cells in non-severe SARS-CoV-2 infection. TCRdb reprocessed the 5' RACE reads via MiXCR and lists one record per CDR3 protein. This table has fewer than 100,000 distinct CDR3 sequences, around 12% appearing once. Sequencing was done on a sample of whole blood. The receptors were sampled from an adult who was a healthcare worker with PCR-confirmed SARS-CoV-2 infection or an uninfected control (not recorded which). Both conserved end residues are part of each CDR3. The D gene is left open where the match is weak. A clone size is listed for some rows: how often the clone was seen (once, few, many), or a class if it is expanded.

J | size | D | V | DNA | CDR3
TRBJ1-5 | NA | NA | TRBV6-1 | TGTGCCAGCAGTGAGTCGACCGTACCCAATCAGCCCCAGCATTTT | CASSESTVPNQPQHF
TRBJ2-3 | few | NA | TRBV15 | TGTGCCACCAGCAGCCAGCTGGAAGATACGCAGTATTTT | CATSSQLEDTQYF
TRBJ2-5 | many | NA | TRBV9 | TGTGCCAGCAGCGTAGACACAGGGCAAGAGACCCAGTACTTC | CASSVDTGQETQYF
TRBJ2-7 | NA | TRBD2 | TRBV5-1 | TGCGCCAGCCGTCTGGGCGGGGGTAACTACGAGCAGTACTTC | CASRLGGGNYEQYF
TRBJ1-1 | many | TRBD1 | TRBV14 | TGTGCCAGCAGCCCCCGGGACAGCATGAACACTGAAGCTTTCTTT | CASSPRDSMNTEAFF
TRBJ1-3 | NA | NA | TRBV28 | TGTGCCAGCAGTCCCACCGGGACACCCTGGAGAAACACCATATATTTT | CASSPTGTPWRNTIYF
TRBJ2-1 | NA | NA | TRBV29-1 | TGCAGCGTTGACCGAAACCTCGGCTCCTACAATGAGCAGTTCTTC | CSVDRNLGSYNEQFF
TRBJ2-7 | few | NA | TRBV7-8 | TGTGCCAGCAGCCCAGGACTCCGCGAGCAGTACTTC | CASSPGLREQYF
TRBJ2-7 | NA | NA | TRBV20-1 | TGCAGTGCCCCCGCGCGGCGAGCCGACGAGCAGTACTTC | CSAPARRADEQYF
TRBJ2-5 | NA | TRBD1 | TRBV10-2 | TGCGCCAGCAGTGAGACGGGACAGAGGGAGACCCAGTACTTC | CASSETGQRETQYF
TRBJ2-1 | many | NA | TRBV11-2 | TGTGCCAGCACTCCAGGGGGGGGAGAGCAGTTCTTC | CASTPGGGEQFF
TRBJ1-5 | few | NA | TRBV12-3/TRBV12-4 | TGTGCCAGCAGTTTAAATTCTGGGGATCAGCCCCAGCATTTT | CASSLNSGDQPQHF
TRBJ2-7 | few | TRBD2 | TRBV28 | TGTGCCAGCAGATTTTCTAGCGGGAGTTACGAGCAGTACTTC | CASRFSSGSYEQYF
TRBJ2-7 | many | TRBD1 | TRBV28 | TGTGCCAGCAGTTTTGGGACAGTTTACGAGCAGTACTTC | CASSFGTVYEQYF
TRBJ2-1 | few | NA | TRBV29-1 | TGCAGCGTTCCCAGCTCCTACAATGAGCAGTTCTTC | CSVPSSYNEQFF